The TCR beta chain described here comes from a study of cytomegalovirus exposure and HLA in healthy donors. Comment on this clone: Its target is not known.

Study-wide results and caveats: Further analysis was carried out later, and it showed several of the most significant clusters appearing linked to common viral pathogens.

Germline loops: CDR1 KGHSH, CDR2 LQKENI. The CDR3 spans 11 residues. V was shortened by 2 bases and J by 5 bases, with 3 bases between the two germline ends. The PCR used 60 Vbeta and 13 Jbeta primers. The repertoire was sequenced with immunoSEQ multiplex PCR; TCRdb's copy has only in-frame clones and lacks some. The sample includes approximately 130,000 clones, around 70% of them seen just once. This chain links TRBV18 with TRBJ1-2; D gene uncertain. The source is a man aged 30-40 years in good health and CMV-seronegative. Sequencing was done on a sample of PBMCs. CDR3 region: CASSPEYGYTF. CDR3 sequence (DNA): TGTGCCAGCTCACCAGAGTATGGCTACACCTTC.